This T cell receptor beta chain appears in the sequencing data of a study of blood T cell repertoires in COVID-19. Participants reported their clinical history, and cohort assignment relied on those reports. The CDR3 is 15 residues long. Between the trimmed V and J ends, which lost 0 bases and 5 bases, there was a span of 13 bases. Germline CDR1 reads SGHAT; CDR2 reads FQDESV (reference sequence). Method: immunoSEQ multiplex PCR; TCRdb's copy keeps in-frame clones and lacks some. Here the sample spans a few hundred thousand clones, over 75% being singletons. The clonotype originates from a woman aged 25 to 39 who had recovered from COVID-19. The V and J genes are TRBV11-1 and TRBJ2-5, with D perhaps matching TRBD2 (6 bases). Source material: PBMCs or T cells enriched from blood (not recorded which). The CDR3 DNA sequence: TGTGCCAGCAGCTTAGCCGGAGGGGTTCGGGAGACCCAGTACTTC. Protein sequence: CASSLAGGVRETQYF.